The clone carrying this T cell receptor (beta chain) has just one count. Treatment denoted: oral pan-JAK inhibitor, 5-10 mg twice daily. In each case, RNA was isolated and then reverse transcribed into cDNA as the sequencing template. Repertoires were generated with immunoSEQ multiplex PCR, while TCRdb's copy carries only in-frame clones and drops some. The data hold some 180,000 clones, with roughly 46% observed a single time. The sample comes from a study of CD8+ T cells in alopecia areata. The V gene's germline CDR1 is SGHVS and CDR2 FQNEAQ. This CDR3 is 14 amino acids long. Trimming pared 5 bases from V and 11 bases from J, leaving 21 bases between.

The chain couples TRBV7-8 to TRBJ1-1; D remains unclear. This sample comprised CD8+ T cells sorted from blood, obtained around week 54, from a patient treated with tofacitinib. This TCR derives from a human donor with alopecia areata. DNA of the CDR3: TGTGCCAGCAGCCCAGGACGGTCGCTCTTATTGGCTTTCTTT. Amino acid sequence: CASSPGRSLLLAFF.